The clone carrying this TCR beta chain was detected only once. The antigen remains unidentified. A much larger clone differs from this one at a single base, so this may be a read error. This record comes from a study of tumor and adjacent non-tumor tissue in lung cancer. About the research overall: Patients were aged roughly 31 to 76, nine to eleven men and about five women, stage I to III. Study-level results: Top 100 clones took a larger repertoire share in normal lung.

Three rounds of nested PCR, following a modified ARM-PCR protocol, produced the TCRbeta library. Via MiXCR, TCRdb re-called the multiplex PCR reads, giving one row per CDR3 protein. The data contain approximately 140,000 distinct CDR3 sequences, around two thirds of them singletons. Germline lookup yields CDR1 MNHGY and CDR2 SAAAGT. This CDR3 comprises 19 residues. Unmatched junction bases numbered 19, after V lost 5 bases and J lost 3 bases. This sample's RNA came from whole unsorted tissue. The source of this sequence is a man aged 55 to 70 with small cell lung cancer. Sequencing was performed on lung tumor tissue. This chain links TRBV6-8 with TRBJ2-7, with 10 bases identical to TRBD2. CDR3 nucleotide sequence: TGTGCCAGCAGTCACATACTAGCGGGATGGCCATATCCTCTCTACGAGCAGTACTTC. Amino acid sequence: CASSHILAGWPYPLYEQYF.